One and the same sample provided the 2 T cell receptor beta chains below, sequenced in a study of cytomegalovirus exposure and HLA in healthy donors. It was with 60 Vbeta and 13 Jbeta primers that the PCR ran. Here immunoSEQ multiplex PCR was the method, and the copy in TCRdb shows in-frame clones only, minus some. This sample carries about 36,000 clones, approximately 74% of them seen once, and the ten largest clones take about 6.5%. The sample taken for sequencing was PBMCs. These TCRs come from a young man in good health and CMV-seronegative.

The chain links TRBV15 to TRBJ1-4; 7 positions agree with TRBD1. This CDR3 comprises 14 residues. The J segment lost 7 bases and the V segment lost 2 bases, leaving 4 bases of the junction unmatched. CDR1 LNHNV and CDR2 YYDKDF come from the germline V gene (reference sequence). The CDR3 region is CATSRSGGVEKLFF. Here the CDR3 DNA reads TGTGCCACCAGCAGATCAGGGGGAGTTGAAAAACTGTTTTTT.

The chain has TRBV5-1 and TRBJ1-4, with D possibly matching TRBD1 (5 bases). Germline V gives CDR1 SGHRS, CDR2 YFSETQ. The CDR3 totals 14 residues. V lost 3 bases and J lost 8, with 14 bases in between. CDR3 amino acids: CASSWTPGGEKLFF. In DNA form, the CDR3 reads TGCGCCAGCAGCTGGACACCGGGAGGGGAAAAACTGTTTTTT.